Sequencing of this TCR beta chain was carried out in a study of T cell clones after liver transplantation. About this clone itself: What it binds is not known.

Study-wide results and limits: Low donor cell numbers restricted donor-reactive repertoire measurement in a couple of subjects.

Repertoires were generated with immunoSEQ multiplex PCR, while TCRdb's copy carries only in-frame clones and drops some. The sample has fewer than 15,000 clones; roughly 70% are singletons. Germline CDR1 is MGHDK and CDR2 is SYGVNS. V dropped 4 bases and J dropped 5 bases, with 6 bases sitting between them. This CDR3 contains 11 residues. Sequenced here: CD8+ T cells from blood, sampled at the 22-month timepoint. The clonotype originates from a human patient who received a liver transplant. The graft donor may have contributed some T cells. The rearrangement uses TRBV25-1 and TRBJ2-7; unclear D gene. The CDR3 reads CASSVGNEQYF. As DNA, the CDR3 is TGTGCCAGCAGTGTAGGGAACGAGCAGTACTTC.